This entry features one T cell receptor (beta chain) sequence. Its antigen is currently unknown. The treatment was: oral pan-JAK inhibitor, 5-10 mg twice daily. Separation by sorting yielded CD4+ and CD8+ T cells from PBMCs. cDNA prepared by RNA extraction and subsequent reverse transcription served as the template for sequencing. Assay used: immunoSEQ multiplex PCR; TCRdb lists only in-frame clones, some missing. The sample has about 200,000 clones; 60% are singletons. CDR3 size: 14 residues. Unmatched junction bases numbered 5, after V lost 8 bases and J lost 2 bases. The germline V gene has CDR1 MGHDK and CDR2 SYGVNS. The sample comes from a study of CD8+ T cells in alopecia areata. Background on the study: Tofacitinib ran for 6 to 18 months before 6 months off drug.

Study-wide results and caveats: Lesional scalp, notably in alopecia totalis/universalis, had clonality above that of normal scalp.

This sample comprised CD4+ T cells sorted from blood, obtained at week 24, from a patient treated with tofacitinib. This sequence joins TRBV25-1 and TRBJ2-1; 8 bases fit TRBD2. The TCR sequence derives from a human donor with alopecia areata. CDR3 loop: CASVTSGTYNEQFF. The CDR3 DNA sequence: TGTGCCAGCGTCACTAGCGGTACCTACAATGAGCAGTTCTTC.